This TCR beta chain is from a study of cytomegalovirus exposure and HLA in healthy donors. This PCR relied on a set of 60 Vbeta primers and 13 Jbeta primers. Data came from immunoSEQ multiplex PCR; TCRdb stores just in-frame clones and leaves some out. The sample holds some 140,000 clones, 80% seen once. The CDR3 totals 14 residues. V dropped 4 bases and J dropped 1; count of bases not matched to a gene: 3. Germline V CDR1 and CDR2: SGDLS, YYNGEE. The sequenced material came from PBMCs. This chain joins TRBV9 and TRBJ1-1, with TRBD1 matching over 8 bases. The receptor was derived from a woman aged 40-49 years in good health and CMV-seropositive. CDR3 protein: CASSPGTGNTEAFF. The CDR3 DNA sequence: TGTGCCAGCAGCCCAGGGACAGGGAACACTGAAGCTTTCTTT.